The rows below give T cell receptor beta chains drawn from one sample of a study of regulatory T cells in long-lasting Graves disease. TCRdb reprocessed the multiplex PCR reads with MiXCR, giving one entry per CDR3 protein. The sample shows 350,000 to 550,000 distinct CDR3 sequences, about 15% of them seen only once. Another study also made use of these data, one on T cells in Graves' hyperthyroidism and ophthalmopathy.

Sequencing was performed on peripheral blood mononuclear cells (PBMCs), taken at new diagnosis, from a patient treated with antithyroid drugs. These receptors came from a woman aged 25 to 45 with Graves disease. CDR3s include the opening cysteine and the closing phenylalanine or tryptophan. Each record gives: V gene, J gene, clone size, CDR3 protein. Clone size is not always given. Where it is, it says once, few, many or a class for expanded clones.

>TRBV18|TRBJ1-3|-
CASSPAGGKISGNTIYF
>TRBV29-1|TRBJ2-6|few
CSAVGGSGANVLTF
>TRBV18|TRBJ2-1|many
CASSPLGTGDEQFF
>TRBV7-2|TRBJ2-7|-
CASSLKIYEQYF
>TRBV18|TRBJ1-4|-
CASSPRTGGNEKLFF
>TRBV12-3/TRBV12-4|TRBJ2-1|-
CASSLPRVASSNEQFF
>TRBV30|TRBJ1-4|many
CASQGGLHEKLFF
>TRBV5-5|TRBJ2-5|-
CASYFGTSGRQETQYF
>TRBV7-9|TRBJ2-4|many
CASSKGATGTYYF
>TRBV7-9|TRBJ1-6|few
CASQGGSYNSPLHF